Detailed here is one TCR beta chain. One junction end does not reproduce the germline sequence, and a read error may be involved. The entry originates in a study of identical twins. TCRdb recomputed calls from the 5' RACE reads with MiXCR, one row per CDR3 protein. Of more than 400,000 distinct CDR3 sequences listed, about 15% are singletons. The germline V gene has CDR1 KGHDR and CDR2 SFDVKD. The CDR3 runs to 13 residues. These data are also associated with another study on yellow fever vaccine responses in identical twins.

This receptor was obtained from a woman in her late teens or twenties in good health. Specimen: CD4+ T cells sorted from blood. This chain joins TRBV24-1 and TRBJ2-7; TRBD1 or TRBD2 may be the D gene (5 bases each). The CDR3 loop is CATGDGGTYEQYF. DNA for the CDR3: TGTGCCACCGGTGATGGGGGTACCTACGAGCAGTACTTC.